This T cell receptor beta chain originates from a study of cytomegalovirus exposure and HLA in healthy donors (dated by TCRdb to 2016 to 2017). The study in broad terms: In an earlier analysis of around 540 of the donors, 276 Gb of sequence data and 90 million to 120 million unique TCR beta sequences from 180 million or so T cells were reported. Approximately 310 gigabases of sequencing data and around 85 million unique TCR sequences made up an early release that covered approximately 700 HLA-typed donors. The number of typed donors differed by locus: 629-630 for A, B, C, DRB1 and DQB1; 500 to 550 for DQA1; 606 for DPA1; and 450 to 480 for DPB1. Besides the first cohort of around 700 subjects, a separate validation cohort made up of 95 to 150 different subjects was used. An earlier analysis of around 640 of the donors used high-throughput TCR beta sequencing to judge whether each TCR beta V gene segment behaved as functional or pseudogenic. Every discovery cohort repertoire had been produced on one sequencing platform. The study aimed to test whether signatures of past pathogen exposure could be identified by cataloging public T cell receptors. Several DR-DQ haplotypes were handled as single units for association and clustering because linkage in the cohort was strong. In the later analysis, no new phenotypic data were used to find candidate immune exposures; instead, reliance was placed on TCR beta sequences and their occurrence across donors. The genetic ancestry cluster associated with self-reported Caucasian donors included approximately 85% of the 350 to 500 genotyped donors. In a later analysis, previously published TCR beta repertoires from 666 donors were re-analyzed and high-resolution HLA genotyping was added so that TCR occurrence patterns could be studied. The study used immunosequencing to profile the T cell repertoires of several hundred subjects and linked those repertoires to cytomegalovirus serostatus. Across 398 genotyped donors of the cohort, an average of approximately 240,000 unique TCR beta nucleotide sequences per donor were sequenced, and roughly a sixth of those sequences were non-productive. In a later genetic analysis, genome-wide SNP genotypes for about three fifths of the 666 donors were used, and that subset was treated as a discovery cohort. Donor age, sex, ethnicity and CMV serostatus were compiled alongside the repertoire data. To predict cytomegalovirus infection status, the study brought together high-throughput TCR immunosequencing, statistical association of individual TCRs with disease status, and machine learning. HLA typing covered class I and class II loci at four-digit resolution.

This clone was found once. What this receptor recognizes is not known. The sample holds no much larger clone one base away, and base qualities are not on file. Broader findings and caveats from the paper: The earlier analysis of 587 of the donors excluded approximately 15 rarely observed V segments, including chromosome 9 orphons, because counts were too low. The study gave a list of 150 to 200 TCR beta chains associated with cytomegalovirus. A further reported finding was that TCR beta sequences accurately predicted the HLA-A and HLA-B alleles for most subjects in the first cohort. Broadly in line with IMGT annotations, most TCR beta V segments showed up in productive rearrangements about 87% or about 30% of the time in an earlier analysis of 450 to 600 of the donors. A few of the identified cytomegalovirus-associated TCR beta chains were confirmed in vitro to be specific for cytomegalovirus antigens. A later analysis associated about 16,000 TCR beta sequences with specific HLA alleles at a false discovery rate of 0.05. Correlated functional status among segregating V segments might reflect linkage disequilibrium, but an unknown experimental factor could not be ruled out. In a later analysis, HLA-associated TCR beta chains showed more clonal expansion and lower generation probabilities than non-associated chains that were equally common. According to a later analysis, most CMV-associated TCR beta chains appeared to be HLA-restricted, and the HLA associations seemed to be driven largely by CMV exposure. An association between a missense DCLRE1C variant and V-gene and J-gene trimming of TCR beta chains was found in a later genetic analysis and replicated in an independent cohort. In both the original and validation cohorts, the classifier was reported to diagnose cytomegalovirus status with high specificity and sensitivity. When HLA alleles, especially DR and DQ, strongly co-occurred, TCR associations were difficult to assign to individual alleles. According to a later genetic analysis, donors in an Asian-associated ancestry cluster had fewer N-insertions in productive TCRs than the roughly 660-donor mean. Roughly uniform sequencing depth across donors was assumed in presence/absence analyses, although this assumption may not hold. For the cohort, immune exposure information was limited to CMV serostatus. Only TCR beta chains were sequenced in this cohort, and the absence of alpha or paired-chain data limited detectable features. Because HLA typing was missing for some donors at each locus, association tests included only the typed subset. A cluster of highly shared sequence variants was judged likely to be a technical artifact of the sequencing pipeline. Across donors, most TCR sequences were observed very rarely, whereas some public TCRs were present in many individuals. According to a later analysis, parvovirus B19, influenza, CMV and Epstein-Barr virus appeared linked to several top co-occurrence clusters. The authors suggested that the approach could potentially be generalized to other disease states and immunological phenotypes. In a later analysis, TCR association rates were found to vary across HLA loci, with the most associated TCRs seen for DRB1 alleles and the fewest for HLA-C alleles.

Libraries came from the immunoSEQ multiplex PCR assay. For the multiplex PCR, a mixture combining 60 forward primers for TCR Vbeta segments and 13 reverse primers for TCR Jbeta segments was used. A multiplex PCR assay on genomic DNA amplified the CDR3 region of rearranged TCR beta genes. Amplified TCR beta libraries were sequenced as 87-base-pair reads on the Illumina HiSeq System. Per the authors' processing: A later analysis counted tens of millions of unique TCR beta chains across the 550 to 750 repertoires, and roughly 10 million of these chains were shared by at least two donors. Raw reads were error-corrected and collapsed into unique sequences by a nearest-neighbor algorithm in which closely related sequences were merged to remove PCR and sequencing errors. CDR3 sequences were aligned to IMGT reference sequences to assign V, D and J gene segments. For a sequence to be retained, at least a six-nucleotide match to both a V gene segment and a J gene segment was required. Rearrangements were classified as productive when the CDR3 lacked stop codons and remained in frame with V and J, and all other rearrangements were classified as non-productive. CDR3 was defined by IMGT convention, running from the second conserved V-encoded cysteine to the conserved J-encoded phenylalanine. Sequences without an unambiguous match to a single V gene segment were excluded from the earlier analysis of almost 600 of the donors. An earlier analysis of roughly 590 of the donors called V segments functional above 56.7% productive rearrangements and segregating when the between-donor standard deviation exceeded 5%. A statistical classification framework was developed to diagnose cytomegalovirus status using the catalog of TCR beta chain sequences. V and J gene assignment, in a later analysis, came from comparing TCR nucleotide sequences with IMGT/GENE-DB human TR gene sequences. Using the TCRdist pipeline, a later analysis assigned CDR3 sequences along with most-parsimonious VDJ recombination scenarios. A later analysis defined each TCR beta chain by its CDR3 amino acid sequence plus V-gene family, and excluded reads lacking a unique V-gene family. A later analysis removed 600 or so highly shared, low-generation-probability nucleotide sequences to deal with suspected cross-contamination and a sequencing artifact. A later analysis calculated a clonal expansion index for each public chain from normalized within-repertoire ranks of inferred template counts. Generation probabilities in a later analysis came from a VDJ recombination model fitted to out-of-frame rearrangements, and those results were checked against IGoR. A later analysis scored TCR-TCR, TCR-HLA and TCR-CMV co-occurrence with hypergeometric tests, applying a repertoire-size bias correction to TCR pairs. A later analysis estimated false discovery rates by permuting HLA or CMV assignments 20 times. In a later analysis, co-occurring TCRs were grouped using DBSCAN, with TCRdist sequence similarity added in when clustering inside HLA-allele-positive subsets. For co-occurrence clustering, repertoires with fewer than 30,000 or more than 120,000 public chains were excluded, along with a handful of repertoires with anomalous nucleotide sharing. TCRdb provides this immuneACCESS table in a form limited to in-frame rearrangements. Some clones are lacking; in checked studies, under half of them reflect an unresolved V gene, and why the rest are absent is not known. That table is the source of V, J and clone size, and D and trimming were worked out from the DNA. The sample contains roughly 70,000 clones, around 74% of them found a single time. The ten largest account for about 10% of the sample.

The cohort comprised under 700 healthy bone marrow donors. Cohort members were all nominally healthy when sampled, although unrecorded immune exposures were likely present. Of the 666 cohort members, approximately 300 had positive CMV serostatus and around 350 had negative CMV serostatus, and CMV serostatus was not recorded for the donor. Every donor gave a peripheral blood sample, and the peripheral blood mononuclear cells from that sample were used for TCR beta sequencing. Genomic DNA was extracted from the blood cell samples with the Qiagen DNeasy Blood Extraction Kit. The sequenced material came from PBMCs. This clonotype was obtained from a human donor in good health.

The nucleotide sequence is given as TGTGCCAGCAGTCGACTAGCGGGAGGCCCTGGCACAGATACGCAGTATTTT. Its protein is CASSRLAGGPGTDTQYF. The chain is encoded by TRBV11-2 joined to TRBJ2-3; TRBD2 agrees with 13 junctional bases. From its cysteine to its phenylalanine, the CDR3 spans 17 amino acids. Only the CDR3 portion is preserved as DNA: 51 bases, with reading frame beginning at the first base. The V end gives up 6 bases and the J end 1 base, leaving 7 bases in the junction not matched to a gene. Taken from the germline V gene, the CDR1 and CDR2 loops are SGHAT and FQNNGV.